This T cell receptor beta chain came from a study of blood T cell repertoires in COVID-19. V shed 5 bases and J 7 bases; nucleotides not matched to a gene: 8. CDR3 size: 16 residues. The germline CDR1 and CDR2 sequences are GTSNPN and SVGIG (reference sequence). TCRdb keeps only in-frame clones here, not all; method: immunoSEQ multiplex PCR. Among about 100,000 clones listed, roughly nine tenths were seen once. Sequenced: peripheral blood. This TCR was recovered from a man between 60 and 70 years old with acute or convalescent COVID-19. The V call is TRBV30, the J call TRBJ2-1; 16 bases line up with TRBD2. The CDR3 bases are TGTGCCTGGTCTAAAAGGGGACTAGCGGGAGGGAATGAGCAGTTCTTC. This codes for CAWSKRGLAGGNEQFF.